One and the same sample provided the 9 T cell receptor beta chains below, sequenced in a study of blood T cell repertoires in COVID-19 (dated by TCRdb to 2018 to 2020). The method behind the library was the immunoSEQ multiplex PCR assay. TCRdb limited this immuneACCESS table to in-frame rearrangements with V and J called. A share of clones is missing; checked studies link under half to unresolved V genes, and the rest is unexplained. This sample is represented by around 260,000 clones; around 87% of them were singletons. The ten biggest clones cover over 2% of the sample. Sequenced input: peripheral blood. The origin of the receptors is a woman in her fifties or sixties with acute or convalescent COVID-19.

The V gene is TRBV3-1 (or the pseudogene TRBV3-2), the J gene TRBJ1-1; no clear D. This CDR3 is 12 amino acids long. Germline assignment: CDR1 LGHDT and CDR2 YNNKEL (reference sequence). Trimming stripped 2 bases from V and 7 bases from J, with 8 bases between. The DNA of the CDR3 is TGTGCCAGCAGCCAACACGGCGGTGAAGCTTTCTTT. It codes for CASSQHGGEAFF.

The V gene is TRBV5-5, the J gene TRBJ2-3, with D unclear. CDR1 SGHKS and CDR2 YYEKEE come from the germline V gene (reference sequence). This CDR3 region has 16 residues. V dropped 1 base and J dropped 0 bases, with 12 bases sitting between them. The CDR3 loop reads CASSLRPEASTDTQYF. The CDR3 DNA follows: TGTGCCAGCAGCTTGCGTCCTGAAGCTAGCACAGATACGCAGTATTTT.

The rearrangement uses TRBV21-1 and TRBJ2-3; the table's D call of TRBD2 was not tested on the DNA. TRBV21-1 represents a pseudogene. CDR3 length: 16 amino acids. The CDR3 DNA reads TGTGCCAGCAGCAAATTCTCGGTGGGAGGGCGTCTAGTGCAGTATTTT. Its protein is CASSKFSVGGRLVQYF.

V and J are TRBV29-1 and TRBJ2-1; D call uncertain. Germline V gene lookup returns CDR1 SQVTM and CDR2 ANQGSEA. V was pared by 7 bases and J by 2 bases, with 12 bases between. The CDR3 sequence is 13 residues long. The CDR3 here is CSACQATYNEQFF. For the CDR3, the DNA is TGCAGCGCCTGTCAGGCAACCTACAATGAGCAGTTCTTC.

This chain uses TRBV20-1 with TRBJ1-2; D gene uncertain. Germline V lookup: CDR1 DFQATT, CDR2 SNEGSKA (reference sequence). This CDR3 comprises 15 residues. Trimming removed 3 bases from V and 1 base from J, with 15 bases in between. The CDR3 sequence: CSASMQARYNYGYTF. The CDR3 DNA sequence: TGCAGTGCTAGTATGCAGGCCCGCTATAACTATGGCTACACCTTC.

In DNA form, the CDR3 reads TGTGCCTGGAGTGCGGGAAACGAGCAGTACTTC. Translation gives CAWSAGNEQYF. This rearrangement joins TRBV30 to TRBJ2-7, with a possible D match to TRBD2 (5 bases). CDR3 size: 11 residues. CDR1 and CDR2 (germline): GTSNPN, SVGIG (reference sequence). The V and J ends lost 1 base and 5 bases respectively, with 6 bases between them.

To note about this clone: Other DNA sequences in the sample encode the same CDR3. This chain uses TRBV19 with TRBJ1-5, with a tentative D call TRBD1 (6 bases). Germline-derived CDR1 and CDR2 are LNHDA and SQIVND (reference sequence). The V and J ends lost 3 bases and 5 bases respectively, with 11 bases between them. The CDR3 consists of 14 residues. CDR3 in amino acids: CASSIRGGDQPQHF. CDR3 DNA: TGTGCCAGTAGTATTCGGGGGGGCGATCAGCCCCAGCATTTT.

This chain links TRBV27 with TRBJ2-7, with 7 bases fitting TRBD2. V shed 3 bases, J shed 2 bases, and the junction held 4 bases outside the gene matches. Per germline, CDR1 MNHEY and CDR2 SMNVEV (reference sequence). The CDR3 runs 14 residues. This chain's CDR3 is CASSLLRETYEQYF. Here the CDR3 DNA reads TGTGCCAGCAGTTTGTTGCGGGAGACCTACGAGCAGTACTTC.

The chain employs TRBV7-2 and TRBJ1-5, with TRBD1 matching over 9 bases. The CDR3 length is 17 residues. Germline V gene sequence: CDR1 SGHTA, CDR2 FQGNSA. The V and J ends lost 5 bases and 0 bases, in that order; junction bases with no gene match: 8. CDR3 coding DNA: TGTGCCAGCAGCCCCTTATGGACAGGGGATAGCAATCAGCCCCAGCATTTT. Protein product: CASSPLWTGDSNQPQHF.